The present entry profiles one T cell receptor (beta chain) with its context. Read coverage stops 3 residues before the CDR3 terminus; the germline J gene supplies the remainder. Sequenced by immunoSEQ multiplex PCR; TCRdb stores in-frame clones only, minus some. In all, the sample yields tens of thousands of clones. The data were obtained in a study of Tregs in tolerant kidney transplant recipients. Related graft donors supplied nonmyeloablative bone marrow transplants, and mixed chimerism was transient. The germline V gene has CDR1 LNHDA and CDR2 SQIVND (reference sequence). The length of the CDR3 is 13 residues.

This receptor was identified in a human patient who received a combined kidney and bone marrow transplant. T cells may partly derive from the graft donor. Sequenced material: CD4+ T cells from blood (PBMCs), taken 24 months after the transplant. The V gene is TRBV19, the J gene TRBJ1-1; D call uncertain. The CDR3 is CASSSIGRSIAFF. The CDR3 bases that were read are TGTGCCAGTAGCTCTATAGGCAGGTCGATC.